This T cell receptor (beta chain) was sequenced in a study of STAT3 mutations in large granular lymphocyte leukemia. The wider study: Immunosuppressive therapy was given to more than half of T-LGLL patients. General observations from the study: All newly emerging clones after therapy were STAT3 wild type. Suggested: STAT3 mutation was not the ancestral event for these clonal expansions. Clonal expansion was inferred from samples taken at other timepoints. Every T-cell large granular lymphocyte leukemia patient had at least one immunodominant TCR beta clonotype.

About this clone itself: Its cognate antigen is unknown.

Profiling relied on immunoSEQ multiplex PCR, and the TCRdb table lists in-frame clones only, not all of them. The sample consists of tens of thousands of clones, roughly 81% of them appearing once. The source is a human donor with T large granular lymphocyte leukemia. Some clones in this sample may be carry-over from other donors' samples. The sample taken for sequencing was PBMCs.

CDR3 loop: CASSPNVDTQYF. In DNA, the CDR3 is TGTGCCAGCAGCCCTAACGTTGATACGCAGTATTTT. The chain has TRBV14 and TRBJ2-3; D unclear. CDR3 length equals 12 residues. CDR1 and CDR2 from the germline V gene are SGHDN and FVKESK. The ends were cut back, 4 bases at V and 6 bases at J, with 8 bases in the middle.